What follows are 30 T cell receptor beta chains derived from one specimen sequenced in a study of tumor and adjacent non-tumor tissue in lung cancer (dated by TCRdb to between 2017 and 2018). Libraries were made using multiplex PCR. The reads were generated on an Illumina HiSeq 2500. TCRbeta libraries were constructed through three rounds of nested PCR with primers (Table S4) according to protocols modified from ARM-PCR. TCRdb reworked the public reads: Q25 trimming with fastp, MiXCR clone assembly, productive beta chains retained. Merged by CDR3 protein, the rows form single entries marked with the most common genes and DNA. In all, the sample holds under 250,000 distinct CDR3 sequences, and 60% to 85% of those were seen once. About 23% of the sample rests with the top ten. RNA was isolated from bulk, unsorted tissue, and RNA quality was assessed with a NanoDrop ND-1000 and an Agilent 2100. The sample comprised lung tumor tissue. The receptors derive from a man aged 55 to 70 with non-small cell lung cancer.

Remarks on this clonotype: Given the absence of the conserved phenylalanine or tryptophan at the CDR3 end, a read error is likely. The rearrangement joins TRBV11-2 to TRBJ2-5; D not certain. Germline lookup yields CDR1 SGHAT and CDR2 FQNNGV. This CDR3 is 17 amino acids long. The ends were cut back, 6 bases at V and 5 bases at J, with 25 bases in the middle. DNA of the CDR3: TGTGCCAGCAGTTCCACCCCCTCCAACAGCCTTCTCGAGACCCAGTACTCC. As protein: CASSSTPSNSLLETQYS.

The V gene is TRBV6-5, the J gene TRBJ1-2; TRBD1 is a possible D gene (6 bases). CDR1 is MNHEY, CDR2 SVGAGI, per germline. This CDR3 spans 16 amino acids. The V end was cut by 7 bases, the J end by 0 bases, with 18 bases between. In DNA form, the CDR3 reads TGTGCCAGCAAGGGCCTCGGTAGGACAGCTAACTATGGCTACACCTTC. It yields the protein CASKGLGRTANYGYTF.

Only a few counts were recorded for this clonotype. A much larger clone sits a single nucleotide away, making a read error possible. The V and J genes are TRBV12-3 or TRBV12-4 and TRBJ2-1, with D hard to call. The CDR3 runs 14 residues. For the CDR3, the DNA is TGTGCCAGCAGTTCCACGGGCAGACGCAATGATCAGTTCTTC. Translating gives CASSSTGRRNDQFF.

Concerning this clonotype itself: One end of the junction does not line up with germline, which may come from a read error. The genes are TRBV11-3 and TRBJ2-3; D tentatively reads TRBD1 or TRBD2 (5 bases each). The CDR3 consists of 15 residues. CDR1 is SGHNT, CDR2 YENEEA, per germline. CDR3 region: CASSYWTSMGDTQYF. The DNA for the CDR3 is TGTGCCAGCAGTTACTGGACATCCATGGGAGATACTCAGTATTTT.

The chain couples TRBV20-1 to TRBJ2-5; the D gene could be TRBD1 or TRBD2 (5 bases each). CDR3 length: 16 residues. V gave up 2 bases and J gave up 5 bases, with 21 bases separating them. Germline V gene lookup returns CDR1 DFQATT and CDR2 SNEGSKA (reference sequence). CDR3 bases: TGCAGTGCTAGATGGCCGGGACCCCAGCCACCGGAGACCCAGTACTTC. It codes for CSARWPGPQPPETQYF.

Notes on this clonotype: The germline gene is not matched at one end of the junction; a read error may be the cause. The chain couples TRBV4-2 to TRBJ2-5, with D unresolved. The CDR3 spans 17 residues. Germline assignment: CDR1 LGHNA and CDR2 YNFKEQ. The CDR3 is CASNQGTIVERRETQYF. DNA for the CDR3: TGTGCCAGCAACCAAGGTACGATCGTGGAGCGTAGGGAGACCCAGTACTTC.

As for this clonotype: A junction boundary mismatches the germline segment, possibly from a read error. The V gene is TRBV11-2, the J gene TRBJ1-1; weak D call: TRBD1 (5 bases). CDR3 length: 15 residues. Looked up from germline, CDR1 is SGHAT and CDR2 is FQNNGV. Here the CDR3 DNA reads TGTGTCAGCAGCTTAGTCCAGGCAGGGAATACTGAAACTTTCTTT. Amino acids: CVSSLVQAGNTETFF.

CDR3 in amino acids: CASSSSNPGTDTQYF. The CDR3, as DNA: TGTGCCAGCAGCTCCTCTAATCCTGGCACAGATACGCAGTATTTT. This chain joins TRBV5-6 and TRBJ2-3; no reliable D call. Germline-derived CDR1 and CDR2 are SGHDT and YYEEEE. The CDR3 spans 15 residues. The V end lost 3 bases, the J end lost 1 base, and 12 bases lay between the germline ends.

This clonotype was counted a single time. The chain combines TRBV5-8 with TRBJ2-3; a weak D match, TRBD2 (6 bases). Looked up from germline, CDR1 is SGHTS and CDR2 is YDEGEE. The ends were cut back, 3 bases at V and 0 bases at J, with 17 bases in the middle. The CDR3 is 17 residues long. Written as DNA, the CDR3 is TGTGCCAGCAGCTCCCTGGGAGTAGCGGCTAGCACAGATACGCAGTATTTT. The encoded protein is CASSSLGVAASTDTQYF.

Details on this clonotype: This sequence may be a read error, since a much larger clone differs from it by one base. The chain uses TRBV20-1 and TRBJ2-7; either TRBD1 or TRBD2 may fit D (5 bases each). CDR1 is DFQATT, CDR2 SNEGSKA, per germline (reference sequence). The CDR3 has 12 residues. As DNA, the CDR3 is TGCAGTGTCGGGGCCACCGAACTCGAGCAGTGCTTC. This sequence encodes CSVGATELEQCF.

In its sample, this clonotype was seen a few times. The chain links TRBV12-3 or TRBV12-4 to TRBJ1-5; 7 bases align to TRBD1. The CDR3 is 14 residues long. V was pared by 3 bases and J by 4 bases, with 3 bases of the junction left unmatched. This CDR3 is CASSFVTGNQPQHF. The DNA of the CDR3 is TGTGCCAGCAGTTTCGTGACAGGGAATCAGCCCCAGCATTTT.

Comments on this clonotype: This likely comes from a read error, as the CDR3 has no conserved phenylalanine or tryptophan at its end. The DNA is omitted, as the CDR3 cannot be located on it reliably, and the CDR3 follows TCRdb's listing. The genes are TRBV6-1 and TRBJ2-7; the table's D gene call, TRBD1, was not cross checked with the DNA. The CDR3 extends over 15 residues, inclusive of both ends. Germline lookup yields CDR1 MNHNS and CDR2 SASEGT. CDR3 loop: CVSSGTGTGAHEQYI.

In its sample, this clonotype was seen a few times. In nucleotides, the CDR3 is TGTGCCAGCAGTCGGGATCGGGCTTCCTCGCGGGGCAATCAGCCCCAGCATTTT. Encoded protein: CASSRDRASSRGNQPQHF. The gene calls are TRBV6-6 and TRBJ1-5; no reliable D call. Germline CDR1 reads MNHNY; CDR2 reads SVGAGI (reference sequence). The CDR3 is 18 residues long. The V and J ends lost 5 bases and 2 bases respectively, with 22 bases between them.

Many counts were recorded for this clonotype. V usage is TRBV11-3 and J usage is TRBJ2-1; 8 bases line up with TRBD2. V shed 3 bases, J shed 7 bases, and the junction held 2 bases outside the gene matches. In germline, CDR1 is SGHNT, CDR2 YENEEA. The CDR3 totals 13 residues. This chain's CDR3 is CASSLGLVNEQFF. CDR3 coding DNA: TGTGCCAGCAGCTTGGGACTAGTGAATGAGCAGTTCTTC.

In its sample, this clonotype was seen many times. J is TRBJ2-3 and V is TRBV6-2 or TRBV6-3; the D call may be TRBD1 or TRBD2 (6 bases each). Germline-derived CDR1 and CDR2 are MNHEY and SVGEGT. V was pared by 4 bases and J by 3 bases, with 11 bases between. There are 14 residues in the CDR3. Written as DNA, the CDR3 is TGTGCCAGCAGTTTAGGCGGGACAACAGATACGCAGTATTTT. Residues: CASSLGGTTDTQYF.

In the case of this clonotype: The junction departs from the called germline gene at one end, perhaps through a read error. This chain links TRBV20-1 with TRBJ2-1; 10 bases are shared with TRBD2. Germline CDR1 and CDR2: DFQATT and SNEGSKA (reference sequence). The CDR3 is 14 residues long. The CDR3 protein is CSARGGLATNEQLF. Written as DNA, the CDR3 is TGCAGTGCTAGAGGGGGACTAGCGACAAATGAGCAGCTCTTC.

About this clonotype: An end of the junction differs from the germline gene, which may be a read error. The chain has TRBV7-8 and TRBJ2-7; D perhaps matches TRBD1 (5 bases). Germline V gene data show CDR1 as SGHVS and CDR2 as FQNEAQ. This CDR3 contains 13 residues. Here the CDR3 reads CASSLGHFYDQYF. CDR3 sequence (DNA): TGTGCCAGCAGTTTAGGACATTTCTACGACCAGTACTTC.

A word on this clonotype: The conserved final phenylalanine or tryptophan is absent from the CDR3, which likely points to a read error. This chain connects TRBV20-1 to TRBJ1-2; no definite D call. Germline assignment: CDR1 DFQATT and CDR2 SNEGSKA (reference sequence). This CDR3 contains 14 residues. The CDR3, as DNA: TGCAGTGCTAGAATCGAGGGCGGAAACTATAGCTACACCCTC. As protein: CSARIEGGNYSYTL.

Comments on this clonotype: Without the conserved terminal phenylalanine or tryptophan, this CDR3 likely stems from a read error. The chain couples TRBV20-1 to TRBJ1-1; TRBD1 matches 7 bases. CDR3 length equals 16 residues. The ends lost 0 bases at V and 2 bases at J; junction bases unmatched: 9. Looked up from germline, CDR1 is DFQATT and CDR2 is SNEGSKA (reference sequence). CDR3 coding DNA: TGCAGTGCTAGAGATACCCAACAGGGGCCTAACACTGAAGCTTTCTCT. It encodes CSARDTQQGPNTEAFS.

On this clonotype: Being one base from a much bigger clone, this may be a read error. No conserved phenylalanine or tryptophan ends this CDR3, so it is likely a read error. The chain carries TRBV6-5 and TRBJ2-7; 7 positions match TRBD1. Unmatched junction bases numbered 14, after V lost 11 bases and J lost 4 bases. The CDR3 length is 14 residues. The germline CDR1 and CDR2 sequences are MNHEY and SVGAGI. The CDR3: CAVIGNRGVYEQYL. CDR3 DNA sequence: TGTGCCGTAATAGGTAACAGGGGAGTTTACGAGCAGTACTTA.

This clonotype has only a few counts. This clone may be a read error of a much larger clone one base away. This chain uses TRBV20-1 with TRBJ1-2; 9 bases are shared with TRBD1. The CDR3 is 15 residues long. In germline, CDR1 is DFQATT, CDR2 SNEGSKA (reference sequence). This chain's CDR3 is CSTRDGTGNNYGYTF. For the CDR3, the DNA is TGCAGTACTAGAGACGGGACAGGGAACAACTATGGCTACACCTTC.

This clonotype was recorded a few times. The chain employs TRBV11-2 and TRBJ2-7; TRBD2 is a possible D gene (6 bases). The CDR3 loop spans 12 amino acids. Trimming removed 2 bases at V and 7 bases at J, with 9 bases between. In germline, CDR1 is SGHAT, CDR2 FQNNGV. The CDR3 DNA reads TGTGCCAGCAGCTTAAGCAGCGGGGAGCAGTACTTC. This gives the protein CASSLSSGEQYF.

Worth noting for this clonotype: This likely comes from a read error, as the CDR3 has no conserved phenylalanine or tryptophan at its end. The DNA is left out, because the CDR3 cannot be placed on it with certainty; the CDR3 is given as TCRdb lists it. The chain carries TRBV6-5 and TRBJ2-6; the D call in the table, TRBD1, was not verified against the DNA. The CDR3 numbers 17 amino acids, ends counted. Looked up from germline, CDR1 is MNHEY and CDR2 is SVGAGI. CDR3: CASSFGTGGSGANVLTL.

About this clonotype: A much larger clone lies a single base off, so this may be a read error. The chain is built from TRBV4-3 and TRBJ2-7; D call uncertain. The V and J ends lost 0 bases and 11 bases respectively, with 17 bases between them. Germline V gene data show CDR1 as LGHNA and CDR2 as YSLEER. The CDR3 spans 14 residues. CDR3 loop: CASSQDRSAREKYF. Here the CDR3 DNA reads TGCGCCAGCAGCCAAGATCGGTCTGCGCGAGAGAAGTACTTC.

V gene TRBV20-1 combines with J gene TRBJ1-5; no firm D call. CDR1 is DFQATT and CDR2 is SNEGSKA in the germline V gene (reference sequence). The V gene lost 3 bases and the J gene lost 3 bases, with 21 bases spanning the gap. The CDR3 is 17 amino acids. The CDR3 DNA follows: TGCAGTGCTAGTCTTAACAGACCCGATTTCAACAATCAGCCCCAGCATTTT. Amino acids: CSASLNRPDFNNQPQHF.

On this clonotype itself: Compared with germline, one end of the junction differs, possibly owing to a read error. CDR3: CASTQCSGNQPQHF. The CDR3 DNA follows: TGTGCCAGCACCCAGTGTTCTGGCAATCAGCCCCAACATTTT. The genes are TRBV6-1 and TRBJ1-5; the D is unclear. Germline V gives CDR1 MNHNS, CDR2 SASEGT. CDR3 size: 14 residues.

For this clonotype: This may be a read error: a much more frequent sequence differs by one nucleotide. This sequence joins TRBV12-3 or TRBV12-4 and TRBJ2-1; the D gene could be TRBD1 or TRBD2 (5 bases each). The CDR3 is 14 amino acids. V was cut by 10 bases and J by 6 bases, with 19 bases left in between. CDR3 residues: CANRVGTPGNEQFF. In nucleotides, the CDR3 is TGTGCCAACAGAGTCGGGACGCCGGGCAATGAGCAGTTCTTC.

A remark on this clonotype: A much larger clonotype is one base distant, so this may be a read error. This chain's CDR3 is CSAKGGGVTGNHPQHF. The CDR3 region has the DNA TGCAGTGCTAAAGGCGGAGGGGTAACGGGCAATCATCCCCAGCATTTT. The rearrangement joins TRBV20-1 to TRBJ1-5; D possibly corresponds to TRBD1 (5 bases). Looked up from germline, CDR1 is DFQATT and CDR2 is SNEGSKA (reference sequence). This CDR3 is built from 16 residues.

Remarks on this clonotype: The conserved phenylalanine or tryptophan normally closing the CDR3 is absent here, so this likely arose from a read error. The rearrangement uses TRBV5-1 and TRBJ2-7, with 12 bases that match TRBD2. V trimming: 5 bases; J trimming: 0 bases; junction bases outside the gene matches: 3. Germline V lookup: CDR1 SGHRS, CDR2 YFSETQ. The CDR3 runs to 15 residues. CDR3 region: CASSLTSGSSYEQYS. For the CDR3, the DNA is TGCGCCAGCAGTTTGACTAGCGGGAGCTCCTACGAGCAGTACTCC.

This sequence joins TRBV28 and TRBJ1-1; D possibly corresponds to TRBD1 (5 bases). This CDR3 is built from 15 residues. V was pared by 3 bases and J by 3 bases, with 14 bases between. Germline V gene data show CDR1 as MDHEN and CDR2 as SYDVKM. Here the CDR3 reads CASSFFEAGYTEAFF. The CDR3 coding sequence is TGTGCCAGCAGTTTTTTCGAGGCAGGGTACACTGAAGCTTTCTTT.